This TCR beta chain was captured by sequencing in a study of shared clonotypes between healthy human individuals. Each cell subset's genomic DNA was divided evenly among several immunoSEQ plates. Data came from immunoSEQ multiplex PCR; TCRdb stores just in-frame clones and leaves some out. The sample lists under 85,000 clones, roughly two thirds occurring once. This CDR3 region has 16 residues. Trimming removed 0 bases from V and 3 bases from J, with 11 bases in between. Germline V gene sequence: CDR1 KGHSY, CDR2 FQNENV. This clone was seen many times. No antigen is known for it. Notes on the study in general: In having few donors, the study represented limited genetic and exposure-history diversity.

Sequencing used memory CD8+ T cells sorted from blood. Subset of the sample: CD45RO+ cells pooled with CCR7-negative TemRA cells. This clonotype originated in a young man in good health. The chain carries TRBV16 and TRBJ1-4, with TRBD1 as a possible D gene (5 bases). The CDR3 DNA follows: TGTGCCAGCAGCCAATCGGATGGGGGACCTAATGAAAAACTGTTTTTT. Amino acids: CASSQSDGGPNEKLFF.